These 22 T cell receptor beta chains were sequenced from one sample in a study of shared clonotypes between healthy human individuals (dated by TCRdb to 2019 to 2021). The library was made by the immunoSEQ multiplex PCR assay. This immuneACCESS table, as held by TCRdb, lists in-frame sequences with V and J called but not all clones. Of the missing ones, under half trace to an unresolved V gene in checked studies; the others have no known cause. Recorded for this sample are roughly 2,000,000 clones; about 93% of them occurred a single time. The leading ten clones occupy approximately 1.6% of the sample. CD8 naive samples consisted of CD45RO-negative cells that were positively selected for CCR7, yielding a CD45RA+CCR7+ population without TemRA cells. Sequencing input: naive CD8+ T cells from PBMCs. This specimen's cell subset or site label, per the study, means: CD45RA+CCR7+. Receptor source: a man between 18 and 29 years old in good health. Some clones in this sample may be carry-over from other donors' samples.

This chain's CDR3 is CASSLGGTDYEQYF. For the CDR3, the DNA is TGTGCCAGCAGCTTAGGTGGGACAGACTACGAGCAGTACTTC. The rearrangement links TRBV7-6 to TRBJ2-7; TRBD1 agrees at 7 bases. CDR1 and CDR2 from the germline V gene are SGHVS and FNYEAQ. The V gene end was trimmed by 1 base and the J gene end by 3 bases; junction bases not matched to a gene: 3. There are 14 residues in the CDR3.

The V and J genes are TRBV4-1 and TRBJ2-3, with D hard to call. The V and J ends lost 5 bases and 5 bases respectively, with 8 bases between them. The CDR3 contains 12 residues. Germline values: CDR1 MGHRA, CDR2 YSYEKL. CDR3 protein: CASSIPRDTQYF. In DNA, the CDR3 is TGCGCCAGCAGCATCCCCCGAGATACGCAGTATTTT.

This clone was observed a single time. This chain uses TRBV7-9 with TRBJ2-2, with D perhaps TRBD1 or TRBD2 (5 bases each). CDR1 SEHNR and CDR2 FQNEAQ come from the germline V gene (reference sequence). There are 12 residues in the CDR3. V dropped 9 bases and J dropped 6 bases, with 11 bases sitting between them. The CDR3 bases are TGTGCCAGTGACAGTAGCGCCGGGGAGCTGTTTTTT. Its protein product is CASDSSAGELFF.

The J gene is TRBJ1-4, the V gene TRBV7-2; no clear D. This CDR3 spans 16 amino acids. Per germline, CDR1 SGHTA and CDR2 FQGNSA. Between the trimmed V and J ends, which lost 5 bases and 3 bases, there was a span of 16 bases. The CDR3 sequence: CASSPERSASNEKLFF. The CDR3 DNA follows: TGTGCCAGCAGCCCGGAGCGCTCCGCCTCTAATGAAAAACTGTTTTTT.

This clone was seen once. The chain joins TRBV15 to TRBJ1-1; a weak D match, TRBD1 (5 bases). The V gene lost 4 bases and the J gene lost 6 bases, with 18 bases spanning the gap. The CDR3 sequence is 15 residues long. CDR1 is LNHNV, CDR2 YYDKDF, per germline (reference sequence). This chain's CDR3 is CATSTWGRDDAEAFF. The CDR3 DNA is TGTGCCACCAGCACTTGGGGCAGGGATGACGCTGAAGCTTTCTTT. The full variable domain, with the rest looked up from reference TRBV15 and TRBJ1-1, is DAMVIQNPRYQVTQFGKPVTLSCSQTLNHNVMYWYQQKSSQAPKLLFHYYDKDFNNEADTPDNFQSRRPNTSFCFLDIRSPGLGDTAMYLCATSTWGRDDAEAFFGQGTRLTVV.

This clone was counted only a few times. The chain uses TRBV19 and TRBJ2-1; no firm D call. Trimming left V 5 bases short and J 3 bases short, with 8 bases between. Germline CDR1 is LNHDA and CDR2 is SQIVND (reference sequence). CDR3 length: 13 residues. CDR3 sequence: CASSPLGYNEQFF. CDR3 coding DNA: TGTGCCAGTAGTCCCTTGGGCTACAATGAGCAGTTCTTC.

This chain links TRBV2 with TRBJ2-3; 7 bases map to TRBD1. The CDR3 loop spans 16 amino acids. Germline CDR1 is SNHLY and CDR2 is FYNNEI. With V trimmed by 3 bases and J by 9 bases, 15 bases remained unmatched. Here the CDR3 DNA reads TGTGCCAGCAGTGATGGGCAGGGGGAGCCTTCGGGGACGCAGTATTTT. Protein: CASSDGQGEPSGTQYF.

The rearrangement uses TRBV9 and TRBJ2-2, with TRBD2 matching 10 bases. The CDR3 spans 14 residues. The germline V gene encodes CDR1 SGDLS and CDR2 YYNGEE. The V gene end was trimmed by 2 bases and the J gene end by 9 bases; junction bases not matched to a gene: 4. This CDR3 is CASSVLAGDRELFF. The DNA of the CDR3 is TGTGCCAGCAGCGTCCTAGCGGGAGACAGGGAGCTGTTTTTT.

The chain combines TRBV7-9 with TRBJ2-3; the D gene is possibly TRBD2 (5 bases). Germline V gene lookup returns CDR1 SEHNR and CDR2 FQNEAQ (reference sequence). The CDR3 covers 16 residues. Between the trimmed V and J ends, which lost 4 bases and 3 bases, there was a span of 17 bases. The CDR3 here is CASSSTLTSMTDTQYF. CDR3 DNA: TGTGCCAGCAGCTCCACCCTTACTAGTATGACAGATACGCAGTATTTT.

The CDR3 reads CASSDPTGGTEAFF. The CDR3 nucleotides are TGTGCCAGCAGTGACCCCACAGGGGGCACTGAAGCTTTCTTT. The rearrangement joins TRBV2 to TRBJ1-1, with 8 bases matching TRBD1. Germline V gives CDR1 SNHLY, CDR2 FYNNEI. V shed 3 bases and J 4 bases; nucleotides not matched to a gene: 4. This CDR3 has 14 residues. Full variable domain (rest looked up from reference TRBV2 and TRBJ1-1): EPEVTQTPSHQVTQMGQEVILRCVPISNHLYFYWYRQILGQKVEFLVSFYNNEISEKSEIFDDQFSVERPDGSNFTLKIRSTKLEDSAMYFCASSDPTGGTEAFFGQGTRLTVV.

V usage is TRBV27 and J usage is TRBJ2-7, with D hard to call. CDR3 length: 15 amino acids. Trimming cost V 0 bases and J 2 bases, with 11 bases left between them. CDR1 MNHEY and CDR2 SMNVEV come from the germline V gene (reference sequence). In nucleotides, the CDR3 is TGTGCCAGCAGTTTATCCCGGGTTTACCCCTACGAGCAGTACTTC. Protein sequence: CASSLSRVYPYEQYF.

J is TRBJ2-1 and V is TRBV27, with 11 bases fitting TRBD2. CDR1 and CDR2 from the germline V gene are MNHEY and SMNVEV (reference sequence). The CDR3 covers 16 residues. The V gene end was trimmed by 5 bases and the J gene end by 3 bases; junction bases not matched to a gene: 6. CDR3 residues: CASSPLSGGVYNEQFF. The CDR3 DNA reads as TGTGCCAGCAGTCCCCTTAGCGGGGGGGTCTACAATGAGCAGTTCTTC.

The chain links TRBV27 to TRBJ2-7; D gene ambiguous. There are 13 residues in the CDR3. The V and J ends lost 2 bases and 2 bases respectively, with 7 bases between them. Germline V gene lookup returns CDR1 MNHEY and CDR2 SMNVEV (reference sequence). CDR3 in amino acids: CASSLVGTYEQYF. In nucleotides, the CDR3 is TGTGCCAGCAGTTTAGTCGGTACCTACGAGCAGTACTTC.

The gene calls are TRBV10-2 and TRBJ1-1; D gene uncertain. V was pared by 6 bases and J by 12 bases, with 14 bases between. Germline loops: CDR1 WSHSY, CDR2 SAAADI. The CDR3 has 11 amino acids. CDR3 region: CASREGSVTFF. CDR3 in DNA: TGCGCCAGCAGGGAAGGCTCGGTAACTTTCTTT.

As DNA, the CDR3 is TGTGCCTGCTCGGGGGGATTCAATGAAAAACTGTTTTTT. Translating gives CACSGGFNEKLFF. The rearrangement joins TRBV6-5 to TRBJ1-4; D possibly corresponds to TRBD1 (5 bases). V lost 11 bases to trimming and J lost 5 bases, with 15 bases between them. Per germline, CDR1 MNHEY and CDR2 SVGAGI. CDR3 size: 13 residues.

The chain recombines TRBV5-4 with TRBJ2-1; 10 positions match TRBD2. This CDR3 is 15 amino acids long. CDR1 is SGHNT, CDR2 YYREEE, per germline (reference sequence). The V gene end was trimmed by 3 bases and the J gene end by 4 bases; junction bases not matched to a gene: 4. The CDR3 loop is CASSSTSGAYNEQFF. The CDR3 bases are TGTGCCAGCAGCTCCACTAGCGGGGCTTACAATGAGCAGTTCTTC.

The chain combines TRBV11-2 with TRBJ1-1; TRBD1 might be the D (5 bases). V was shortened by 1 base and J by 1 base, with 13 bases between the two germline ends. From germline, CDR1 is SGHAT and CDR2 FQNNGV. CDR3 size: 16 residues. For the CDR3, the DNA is TGTGCCAGCAGCTTAGCCCCCAGCAGGGAGAACACTGAAGCTTTCTTT. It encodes CASSLAPSRENTEAFF.

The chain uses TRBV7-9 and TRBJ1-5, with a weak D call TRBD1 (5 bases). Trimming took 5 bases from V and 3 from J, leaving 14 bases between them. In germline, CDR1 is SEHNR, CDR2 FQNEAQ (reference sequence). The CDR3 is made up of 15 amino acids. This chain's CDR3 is CASSPGTVNNQPQHF. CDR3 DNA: TGTGCCAGCAGCCCAGGGACGGTAAACAATCAGCCCCAGCATTTT.

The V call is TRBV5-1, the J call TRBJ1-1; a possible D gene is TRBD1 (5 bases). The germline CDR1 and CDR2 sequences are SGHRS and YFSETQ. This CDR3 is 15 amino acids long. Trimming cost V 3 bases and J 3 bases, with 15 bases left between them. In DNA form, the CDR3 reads TGCGCCAGCAGCTCGGCGGGGGGAAGGCACACTGAAGCTTTCTTT. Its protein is CASSSAGGRHTEAFF.

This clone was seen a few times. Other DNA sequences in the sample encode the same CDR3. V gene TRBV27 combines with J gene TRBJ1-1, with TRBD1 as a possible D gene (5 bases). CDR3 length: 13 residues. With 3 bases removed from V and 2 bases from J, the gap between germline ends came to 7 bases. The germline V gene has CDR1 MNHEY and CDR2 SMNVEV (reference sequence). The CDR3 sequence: CASSFTGNTEAFF. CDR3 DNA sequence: TGTGCCAGCAGTTTTACAGGTAACACTGAAGCTTTCTTT.

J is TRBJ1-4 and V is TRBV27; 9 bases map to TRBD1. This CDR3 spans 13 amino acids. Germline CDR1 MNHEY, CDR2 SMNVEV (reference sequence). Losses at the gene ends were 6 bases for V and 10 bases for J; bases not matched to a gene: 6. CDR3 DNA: TGTGCCAGCAGACAGGGGGCGGGGGGAAAACTGTTTTTT. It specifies CASRQGAGGKLFF. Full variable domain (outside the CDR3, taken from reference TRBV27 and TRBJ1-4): EAQVTQNPRYLITVTGKKLTVTCSQNMNHEYMSWYRQDPGLGLRQIYYSMNVEVTDKGDVPEGYKVSRKEKRNFPLILESPSPNQTSLYFCASRQGAGGKLFFGSGTQLSVL.

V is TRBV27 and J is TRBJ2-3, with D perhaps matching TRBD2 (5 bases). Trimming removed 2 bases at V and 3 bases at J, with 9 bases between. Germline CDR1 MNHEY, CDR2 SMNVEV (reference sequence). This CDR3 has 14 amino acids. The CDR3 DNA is TGTGCCAGCAGTTTACTGGGAGAAACAGATACGCAGTATTTT. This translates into CASSLLGETDTQYF.